The clone carrying this T cell receptor beta chain was detected ten times or more. Its antigen is as yet unknown. The data belong to a study of T-cell reconstitution after alpha-beta-depleted transplantation in children. The germline V and J ends were trimmed by 4 bases and 4 bases, with 10 bases remaining between them. Germline V lookup: CDR1 ENHRY, CDR2 SYGVKD. The CDR3 totals 13 residues. Using unique molecular identifiers, the investigators prepared the TCRbeta library. TCRdb independently ran MiXCR on the PCR reads; one entry per CDR3 protein. The sample shows a few hundred thousand distinct CDR3 sequences, 10% to 15% of them seen only once. Regarding the study as a whole: Reported findings indicate that, about two months after transplant, alpha-beta T cells came from several hundred expanded clones, which were derived from non-depleted graft cells. It was newly produced T cells that mostly accounted for T-cell counts and diversity one year after transplant. At day 60, the high TCRbeta diversity found in some patients originated from recipient T cells and thymic progenitors that had survived.

The sequence was collected from a male patient under 18 who had a stem cell transplant for acute myeloid leukemia, so the T cells may come from the graft donor. The specimen was PBMCs, mostly from graft donor cells, collected 360 days after TCRalphabeta/CD19-depleted stem cell transplant. V is TRBV10-3 and J is TRBJ1-1, with D tentatively TRBD1 (5 bases). The CDR3: CAISGGGGTEAFF. In nucleotides, the CDR3 is TGTGCCATCAGTGGGGGGGGAGGCACTGAAGCTTTCTTT.